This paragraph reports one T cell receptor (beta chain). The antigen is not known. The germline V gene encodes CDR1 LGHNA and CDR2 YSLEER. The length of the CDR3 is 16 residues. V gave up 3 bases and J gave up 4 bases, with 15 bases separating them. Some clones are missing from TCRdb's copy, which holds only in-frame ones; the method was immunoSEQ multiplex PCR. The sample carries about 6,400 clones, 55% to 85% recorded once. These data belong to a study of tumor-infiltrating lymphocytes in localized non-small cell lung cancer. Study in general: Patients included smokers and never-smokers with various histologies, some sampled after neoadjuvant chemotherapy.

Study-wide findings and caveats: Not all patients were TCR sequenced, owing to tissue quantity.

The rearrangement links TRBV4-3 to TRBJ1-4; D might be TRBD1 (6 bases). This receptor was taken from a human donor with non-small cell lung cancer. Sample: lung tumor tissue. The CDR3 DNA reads TGCGCCAGCAGCCACGCCACAGGGAAGGGTAATGAAAAACTGTTTTTT. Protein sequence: CASSHATGKGNEKLFF.